This T cell receptor beta chain was captured by sequencing in a study of regulatory T cells in long-lasting Graves disease. Regarding the study as a whole: Researchers examined only peripheral blood and not thyroid tissue.

Both iRepertoire HTBI primers and Arm-PCR of CDR3 regions were used to build the TCR beta libraries. TCRdb called the multiplex PCR reads again in MiXCR, with one record for every CDR3 protein. The data contain approximately 440,000 distinct CDR3 sequences, about a quarter of them seen just once; the ten biggest clones take up roughly a quarter. The CDR3 consists of 17 residues. V was pared by 2 bases and J by 1 base, with 10 bases of the junction left unmatched. Germline V gives CDR1 MDHEN, CDR2 SYDVKM. Time point defined: persistent/refractory GD, antithyroid drugs over 5 years with positive TRAb. The TCR library used RNA extracted from PBMCs. This clonotype was seen ten or more times. Its target is unknown.

The rearrangement links TRBV28 to TRBJ2-7; 8 bases are shared with TRBD2. This specimen was peripheral blood mononuclear cells (PBMCs), taken when the disease was refractory, from a patient treated with antithyroid drugs. This sequence originates from a female donor with Graves disease. Here the CDR3 DNA reads TGTGCCAGCAGTTTACCATCGACTAGCGCCCTATCCTACGAGCAGTACTTC. Translated, it gives CASSLPSTSALSYEQYF.